The 19 T cell receptor beta chains reported below all come from one sample, sequenced in a study of cytomegalovirus exposure and HLA in healthy donors. A multiplex PCR was run with 60 Vbeta primers and 13 Jbeta primers. The assay was immunoSEQ multiplex PCR, and TCRdb's table has in-frame clones only and misses some. The data contain around 210,000 clones, around 80% of them singletons. Source material: PBMCs. These receptors were taken from a boy aged 5-17 years in good health and CMV-seronegative.

V is TRBV29-1 and J is TRBJ2-6; 10 bases agree with TRBD1. Germline V gene sequence: CDR1 SQVTM, CDR2 ANQGSEA. The CDR3 covers 16 residues. Trimming at V came to 4 bases and at J to 0 bases, leaving 3 bases not matched to a gene. The CDR3 region is CSVVGQGISGANVLTF. CDR3 bases: TGCAGCGTTGTGGGACAGGGGATCTCTGGGGCCAACGTCCTGACTTTC.

The rearrangement uses TRBV19 and TRBJ2-1, with 8 bases matching TRBD1. The CDR3 has 12 residues. Trimming at V came to 5 bases and at J to 7 bases, leaving 1 base not matched to a gene. Germline V gene sequence: CDR1 LNHDA, CDR2 SQIVND (reference sequence). DNA for the CDR3: TGTGCCAGTAGTTACAGGGGGAATGAGCAGTTCTTC. Translating gives CASSYRGNEQFF.

The chain has TRBV6-6 and TRBJ2-2, with 9 bases lining up with TRBD1. CDR1 and CDR2 (germline): MNHNY, SVGAGI (reference sequence). CDR3 length equals 14 residues. V shed 5 bases, J shed 5 bases, and the junction held 3 bases outside the gene matches. The chain's CDR3 is CASSPGTGTGELFF. For the CDR3, the DNA is TGTGCCAGCAGTCCCGGGACAGGGACCGGGGAGCTGTTTTTT.

V usage is TRBV11-2 and J usage is TRBJ2-7; maybe TRBD2 (6 bases). The CDR3 contains 13 residues. From germline, CDR1 is SGHAT and CDR2 FQNNGV. The germline V and J ends were trimmed by 5 bases and 3 bases, with 11 bases remaining between them. CDR3 region: CASSPLGGYEQYF. The CDR3 region has the DNA TGTGCCAGCAGCCCGTTGGGGGGCTACGAGCAGTACTTC.

V and J are TRBV2 and TRBJ2-3, with TRBD2 as a possible D gene (6 bases). Germline V gene lookup returns CDR1 SNHLY and CDR2 FYNNEI. The CDR3 sequence is 14 residues long. The ends were cut back, 6 bases at V and 3 bases at J, with 13 bases in the middle. The CDR3 DNA is TGTGCCAGCAGGCTGAATGGGGGGACAGATACGCAGTATTTT. It yields the protein CASRLNGGTDTQYF.

The chain is built from TRBV30 and TRBJ2-7, with TRBD2 identical over 7 bases. J lost 2 bases, V lost 8 bases, and 12 bases had no gene match. Germline lookup yields CDR1 GTSNPN and CDR2 SVGIG (reference sequence). There are 14 residues in the CDR3. CDR3 amino acids: CAREIGGRPYEQYF. The CDR3 DNA sequence: TGTGCCCGGGAAATAGGCGGGAGACCCTACGAGCAGTACTTC.

The chain combines TRBV11-3 with TRBJ1-1; 8 bases agree with TRBD1. The germline gives CDR1 SGHNT, CDR2 YENEEA. V trimming: 0 bases; J trimming: 12 bases; junction bases outside the gene matches: 3. CDR3 length equals 12 residues. The CDR3, as DNA: TGTGCCAGCAGCTTAGACCGGGACAGGACTTTCTTT. Its translation is CASSLDRDRTFF.

The V and J genes are TRBV28 and TRBJ2-7; D possibly corresponds to TRBD1 (6 bases). Trimming took off 4 bases at V and 3 bases at J, with 25 bases between the two ends. The germline CDR1 and CDR2 sequences are MDHEN and SYDVKM. CDR3 length: 18 amino acids. As DNA, the CDR3 is TGTGCCAGCAGTTCACAACCTAGGGTTTGGGGGCTTGACTACGAGCAGTACTTC. Encoded protein: CASSSQPRVWGLDYEQYF.

The chain couples TRBV11-3 to TRBJ2-1; the match to TRBD2 covers 11 bases. Germline values: CDR1 SGHNT, CDR2 YENEEA. This CDR3 spans 15 amino acids. With V trimmed by 5 bases and J by 8 bases, 8 bases remained unmatched. The CDR3 spells CASSPIAGGSYEQFF. CDR3 bases: TGTGCCAGCAGCCCCATAGCGGGAGGGTCTTATGAGCAGTTCTTC.

The chain recombines TRBV4-1 with TRBJ2-7; the D gene is possibly TRBD1 (5 bases). This CDR3 has 14 amino acids. The germline CDR1 and CDR2 sequences are MGHRA and YSYEKL. Trimming removed 6 bases at V and 5 bases at J, with 17 bases between. CDR3 bases: TGCGCCAGCAGTAGGGCGACAGCTCGCCACGAGCAGTACTTC. Its protein is CASSRATARHEQYF.

The CDR3 nucleotides read TGTGCCAGTCGACAGGAAAATAATTCACCCCTCCACTTT. It encodes CASRQENNSPLHF. This chain connects TRBV6-5 to TRBJ1-6; a possible D gene is TRBD1 (6 bases). This CDR3 is built from 13 residues. Germline CDR1 reads MNHEY; CDR2 reads SVGAGI. Trimming shortened V by 9 bases and J by 5 bases, and 11 bases separated the two germline ends.

The chain employs TRBV25-1 and TRBJ2-1; 13 bases line up with TRBD2. From germline, CDR1 is MGHDK and CDR2 SYGVNS. The CDR3 extends over 16 amino acids. V was clipped by 6 bases and J by 6 bases; unmatched bases: 8. The CDR3 here is CASRNPGLAGFNEQFF. DNA for the CDR3: TGTGCCAGCAGAAACCCGGGACTAGCGGGGTTCAATGAGCAGTTCTTC.

The V gene is TRBV27, the J gene TRBJ2-3; possibly TRBD1 for D (5 bases). Germline V gives CDR1 MNHEY, CDR2 SMNVEV (reference sequence). V shed 1 base and J shed 6 bases, with 8 bases lying between them. The CDR3 spans 13 residues. CDR3 sequence: CASSLYRPDTQYF. In nucleotides, the CDR3 is TGTGCCAGCAGTTTATACAGGCCCGATACGCAGTATTTT.

This clone was seen only a few times. The chain is built from TRBV11-2 and TRBJ2-5, with D perhaps matching TRBD2 (7 bases). The J call may be incorrect, as the DNA end agrees better with TRBJ2-7. This CDR3 is built from 14 residues. The germline CDR1 and CDR2 sequences are SGHAT and FQNNGV. The CDR3 here is CASSWEGGAYEQYF. DNA of the CDR3: TGTGCCAGCAGCTGGGAGGGGGGGGCCTACGAGCAGTACTTC.

The chain joins TRBV21-1 to TRBJ2-7; the D call in the table, TRBD2, was not verified against the DNA. TRBV21-1 is termed a pseudogene. The length of the CDR3 is 18 residues. CDR3 DNA sequence: TGTGCCAGCAGCAAAGCGAAGGGACTAGCGGCTGCAACCTACGAGCAGTACTTC. Amino acids: CASSKAKGLAAATYEQYF.

For this clone: The sample contains more than one DNA sequence encoding this CDR3. V gene TRBV11-3 combines with J gene TRBJ1-5; D is ambiguous. V lost 3 bases and J 2 bases, leaving 5 bases between the germline ends. CDR1 and CDR2 (germline): SGHNT, YENEEA. This CDR3 is 13 amino acids long. CDR3 in amino acids: CASSFEGNQPQHF. The CDR3 DNA reads TGTGCCAGCAGCTTTGAGGGCAATCAGCCCCAGCATTTT.

The chain links TRBV11-3 to TRBJ1-6, with D unresolved. V lost 4 bases and J 12 bases, leaving 10 bases between the germline ends. CDR3 size: 12 residues. From germline, CDR1 is SGHNT and CDR2 YENEEA. Written as DNA, the CDR3 is TGTGCCAGCAGCTCGGTGGGAGTACCCCTCCACTTT. Amino acids: CASSSVGVPLHF.

This rearrangement joins TRBV11-2 to TRBJ2-1; D gene ambiguous. Germline-derived CDR1 and CDR2 are SGHAT and FQNNGV. The CDR3 is made up of 13 amino acids. The germline V and J ends were trimmed by 0 bases and 8 bases, with 8 bases remaining between them. The CDR3 sequence is CASSLERQDEQFF. CDR3 bases: TGTGCCAGCAGCTTAGAAAGGCAGGATGAGCAGTTCTTC.

This clone was detected only a few times. The rearrangement uses TRBV19 and TRBJ2-2, with D hard to call. The CDR3 runs 16 residues. Germline CDR1 reads LNHDA; CDR2 reads SQIVND (reference sequence). V lost 3 bases to trimming and J lost 0 bases, with 11 bases between them. The CDR3 region has the DNA TGTGCCAGTAGTATTTGGTCTAACGCGAACACCGGGGAGCTGTTTTTT. Translation: CASSIWSNANTGELFF.